One and the same sample provided the 11 T cell receptor beta chains below, sequenced in a study of shared clonotypes between healthy human individuals (dated by TCRdb to 2020 to 2022). The library was obtained by the immunoSEQ multiplex PCR assay. What TCRdb holds here is the immuneACCESS table cut down to in-frame rearrangements. Part of the clones is not present; checked against another copy, under half of the missing clones reflect an unresolved V gene, and the others are unexplained. For this sample there are about 2 million clones; roughly 96% appear just once. The biggest ten clones account for roughly 0.13% of the sample. Sequencing was performed on naive CD4+ T cells sorted from blood. The cell subset or site label on this specimen signifies: CD45RA+ positively selected. The receptor source for this set is a man aged 18-30 years in good health.

The chain links TRBV19 to TRBJ2-6; D is undetermined. The CDR3 totals 14 residues. Germline V lookup: CDR1 LNHDA, CDR2 SQIVND (reference sequence). V shed 6 bases and J shed 1 base, with 7 bases lying between them. The CDR3 region is CASRKGSGANVLTF. DNA of the CDR3: TGTGCCAGTAGGAAAGGGTCTGGGGCCAACGTCCTGACTTTC.

The chain uses TRBV30 and TRBJ2-2; TRBD2 agrees at 7 bases. CDR3 length: 15 residues. Germline CDR1 reads GTSNPN; CDR2 reads SVGIG (reference sequence). The junction had 7 bases not matched to a gene; V was cut back by 4 bases and J by 2 bases. The CDR3 DNA is TGTGCCTGGACCGTAGGGAGGGGAAACACCGGGGAGCTGTTTTTT. As protein: CAWTVGRGNTGELFF.

The gene calls are TRBV30 and TRBJ1-2, with 10 bases that match TRBD1. V lost 5 bases to trimming and J lost 4 bases; unmatched junction nucleotides: 10. Germline CDR1 and CDR2: GTSNPN and SVGIG (reference sequence). This CDR3 comprises 15 residues. The CDR3 region is CAWARTGGGSYGYTF. The CDR3 bases are TGTGCCTGGGCACGGACAGGGGGTGGTAGCTATGGCTACACCTTC.

The chain has TRBV7-2 and TRBJ2-7; 8 bases align to TRBD2. The CDR3 length is 14 residues. Unmatched junction bases numbered 7, after V lost 6 bases and J lost 3 bases. Per germline, CDR1 SGHTA and CDR2 FQGNSA. Written as DNA, the CDR3 is TGTGCCAGCAGGGGAGGGGGACTAGTCTACGAGCAGTACTTC. Translated: CASRGGGLVYEQYF.

The V call is TRBV29-1, the J call TRBJ2-7, with TRBD2 matching over 9 bases. Germline V CDR1 and CDR2: SQVTM, ANQGSEA. CDR3 length: 14 amino acids. V shed 6 bases and J 2 bases; nucleotides not matched to a gene: 8. The DNA of the CDR3 is TGCAGCGTCGCGGGGGGGCTCTCCCCCTACGAGCAGTACTTC. This translates into CSVAGGLSPYEQYF.

The rearrangement joins TRBV6-5 to TRBJ1-1; 7 bases line up with TRBD1. V shed 6 bases and J 0 bases; nucleotides not matched to a gene: 7. Germline CDR1 MNHEY, CDR2 SVGAGI. CDR3 length: 15 residues. The CDR3 here is CASRPSTGVNTEAFF. CDR3 sequence (DNA): TGTGCCAGCAGACCTTCCACAGGGGTGAACACTGAAGCTTTCTTT.

CDR3 bases: TGTGCCAGCTCACTCCGCGACAGGGGACGCATACTTAGCAATCAGCCCCAGCATTTT. This encodes CASSLRDRGRILSNQPQHF. V usage is TRBV18 and J usage is TRBJ1-5; 8 positions match TRBD1. The CDR3 runs to 19 residues. The germline CDR1 and CDR2 sequences are KGHSH and LQKENI. V shed 4 bases and J 0 bases; nucleotides not matched to a gene: 14.

This rearrangement joins TRBV10-2 to TRBJ2-7; TRBD1 matches 9 bases. Per the germline V gene, CDR1 is WSHSY and CDR2 is SAAADI. This CDR3 region has 14 residues. Unmatched junction bases numbered 5, after V lost 6 bases and J lost 2 bases. The CDR3 spells CASRLGTGTYEQYF. As DNA, the CDR3 is TGCGCCAGCAGACTAGGGACAGGGACCTACGAGCAGTACTTC.

The chain is built from TRBV6-5 and TRBJ1-1, with 8 bases aligning to TRBD1. V was pared by 10 bases and J by 1 base, with 8 bases of the junction left unmatched. The germline V gene has CDR1 MNHEY and CDR2 SVGAGI. The CDR3 covers 14 residues. CDR3 coding DNA: TGTGCCACCCTTGGCAGGGGGCGGAACACTGAAGCTTTCTTT. Its translation is CATLGRGRNTEAFF.

The chain employs TRBV2 and TRBJ1-4, with 7 bases fitting TRBD1. The CDR3 totals 12 residues. V was clipped by 7 bases and J by 8 bases; unmatched bases: 4. The germline gives CDR1 SNHLY, CDR2 FYNNEI. CDR3 sequence (DNA): TGTGCCAGCAACACAGGGGAGGAAAAACTGTTTTTT. Protein sequence: CASNTGEEKLFF. The complete variable domain, with remaining parts taken from reference TRBV2 and TRBJ1-4, reads EPEVTQTPSHQVTQMGQEVILRCVPISNHLYFYWYRQILGQKVEFLVSFYNNEISEKSEIFDDQFSVERPDGSNFTLKIRSTKLEDSAMYFCASNTGEEKLFFGSGTQLSVL.

The chain links TRBV4-3 to TRBJ2-3; the match to TRBD1 covers 7 bases. CDR1 is LGHNA, CDR2 YSLEER, per germline. This CDR3 contains 15 residues. With 4 bases clipped from V and 2 bases from J, the junction kept 6 bases outside the gene matches. The CDR3 reads CASSPTGANTDTQYF. DNA of the CDR3: TGCGCCAGCAGCCCCACAGGGGCCAACACAGATACGCAGTATTTT.